A single sample gave rise to the 23 T cell receptor beta chains below, sequenced in a study of long-term antiretroviral therapy in people with HIV. Samples were assayed with immunoSEQ v3.0 at survey level. Using immunoSEQ multiplex PCR, the repertoire was profiled, and TCRdb retains in-frame clones only, with some absent. The table lists about 10,000 clones, approximately 75% of them singletons. Sequencing used unsorted PBMCs, obtained 0.7 years after starting antiretroviral therapy. These receptors came from a man in his forties with HIV.

CDR3 DNA sequence: TGTGCCAGCAGTGCGACCCGCGCAGCAACTAATGAAAAACTGTTTTTT. Amino acid sequence: CASSATRAATNEKLFF. This rearrangement joins TRBV6-1 to TRBJ1-4; D is uncertain. The CDR3 has 16 residues. Germline lookup yields CDR1 MNHNS and CDR2 SASEGT. V was trimmed by 4 bases and J by 0 bases, leaving 12 bases between them.

The genes are TRBV7-2 and TRBJ1-5, with D perhaps TRBD1 (5 bases). Germline CDR1 and CDR2: SGHTA and FQGNSA. CDR3 length equals 16 residues. V shed 3 bases and J shed 1 base, with 13 bases lying between them. This chain's CDR3 is CASSFSSGGSNQPQHF. The CDR3 DNA reads as TGTGCCAGCAGCTTTTCGTCGGGGGGGAGCAATCAGCCCCAGCATTTT.

J is TRBJ2-7 and V is TRBV7-9, with 7 nucleotides matching TRBD1. The J segment lost 2 bases and the V segment lost 5 bases, leaving 3 bases of the junction unmatched. This CDR3 contains 13 residues. Germline loops: CDR1 SEHNR, CDR2 FQNEAQ (reference sequence). CDR3 sequence (DNA): TGTGCCAGCAGCGGGACAGACGCCTACGAGCAGTACTTC. Translating gives CASSGTDAYEQYF. The whole variable domain, remainder taken from reference TRBV7-9 and TRBJ2-7, is DTGVSQNPRHKITKRGQNVTFRCDPISEHNRLYWYRQTLGQGPEFLTYFQNEAQLEKSRLLSDRFSAERPKGSFSTLEIQRTEQGDSAMYLCASSGTDAYEQYFGPGTRLTVT.

This clone has a handful of counts. J is TRBJ1-1 and V is TRBV30; D remains unclear. Germline V gene data show CDR1 as GTSNPN and CDR2 as SVGIG (reference sequence). The CDR3 sequence is 12 residues long. V lost 2 bases to trimming and J lost 4 bases, with 8 bases between them. DNA of the CDR3: TGTGCCTGGAGTCAAGTGGGCACTGAAGCTTTCTTT. Amino acid sequence: CAWSQVGTEAFF.

The chain uses TRBV13 and TRBJ2-3; D is unclear. In germline, CDR1 is PRHDT, CDR2 FYEKMQ (reference sequence). The CDR3 loop spans 16 amino acids. Trimming cost V 0 bases and J 2 bases, with 12 bases left between them. DNA for the CDR3: TGTGCCAGCAGCTTAGGAACCCCCACCCACACAGATACGCAGTATTTT. Its protein is CASSLGTPTHTDTQYF.

The chain links TRBV28 to TRBJ2-5; 8 bases are a match to TRBD1. Looked up from germline, CDR1 is MDHEN and CDR2 is SYDVKM. V shed 2 bases, J shed 4 bases, and the junction held 6 bases outside the gene matches. CDR3 length equals 15 residues. The CDR3 DNA reads TGTGCCAGCAGTTTAAACACAGGGGGGCGAGAGACCCAGTACTTC. Its protein is CASSLNTGGRETQYF.

The J gene is TRBJ2-7, the V gene TRBV6-6; D might be TRBD2 (6 bases). The CDR3 totals 14 residues. The V gene lost 2 bases and the J gene lost 3 bases, with 11 bases spanning the gap. CDR1 and CDR2 from the germline V gene are MNHNY and SVGAGI (reference sequence). CDR3 DNA: TGTGCCAGCAGTTACGACCTTAGCGGCTACGAGCAGTACTTC. Protein: CASSYDLSGYEQYF.

This chain links TRBV7-2 with TRBJ1-3; no firm D call. CDR1 is SGHTA, CDR2 FQGNSA, per germline. Trimming stripped 2 bases from V and 7 bases from J, with 3 bases between. CDR3 size: 11 residues. CDR3 loop: CASSLSNTIYF. The CDR3, as DNA: TGTGCCAGCAGCTTATCGAACACCATATATTTT.

DNA for the CDR3: TGTGCCATCAGTGTAGATAGCGGGAGGGCCTACGAGCAGTACTTC. Residues: CAISVDSGRAYEQYF. V usage is TRBV10-3 and J usage is TRBJ2-7, with 11 bases that match TRBD2. Germline V gene data show CDR1 as ENHRY and CDR2 as SYGVKD. There are 15 residues in the CDR3. The junction had 4 bases not matched to a gene; V was cut back by 4 bases and J by 2 bases.

The gene calls are TRBV7-2 and TRBJ2-2; D not resolved. In germline, CDR1 is SGHTA, CDR2 FQGNSA. V was cut by 5 bases and J by 2 bases, with 3 bases left in between. The length of the CDR3 is 12 residues. CDR3: CASSANTGELFF. CDR3 DNA: TGTGCCAGCAGCGCAAACACCGGGGAGCTGTTTTTT.

The rearrangement uses TRBV7-2 and TRBJ2-3; unclear D gene. This CDR3 has 15 amino acids. The V end lost 5 bases, the J end lost 0 bases, and 12 bases lay between the germline ends. Germline V gene sequence: CDR1 SGHTA, CDR2 FQGNSA. The CDR3 coding sequence is TGTGCCAGCAGCCCGCTAGGGCGTAGCACAGATACGCAGTATTTT. Residues: CASSPLGRSTDTQYF.

The rearrangement links TRBV7-2 to TRBJ2-3; 7 bases line up with TRBD2. The CDR3 is made up of 17 amino acids. The germline gives CDR1 SGHTA, CDR2 FQGNSA. Trimming took 4 bases from V and 3 from J; bases not matched to a gene: 13. The CDR3 region is CASSSLSGTGRTDTQYF. The CDR3 coding sequence is TGTGCCAGCAGCTCCCTCTCCGGAACCGGGAGGACAGATACGCAGTATTTT.

V is TRBV28 and J is TRBJ1-2; weak D call: TRBD1 (6 bases). Trimming cost V 0 bases and J 2 bases, with 10 bases left between them. This CDR3 comprises 15 residues. Germline V lookup: CDR1 MDHEN, CDR2 SYDVKM. The DNA for the CDR3 is TGTGCCAGCAGTTTATGGACAGGAGTAAACTATGGCTACACCTTC. Its translation is CASSLWTGVNYGYTF.

The V gene is TRBV29-1, the J gene TRBJ1-1; 8 nucleotides align to TRBD1. Germline V lookup: CDR1 SQVTM, CDR2 ANQGSEA. V was pared by 6 bases and J by 4 bases, with 7 bases of the junction left unmatched. The CDR3 is 13 residues long. The CDR3 region is CSVQGARFTEAFF. The CDR3 DNA sequence: TGCAGCGTCCAGGGGGCGCGTTTCACTGAAGCTTTCTTT. Using reference TRBV29-1 and TRBJ1-1 for the parts outside the CDR3, the full variable domain is SAVISQKPSRDICQRGTSLTIQCQVDSQVTMMFWYRQQPGQSLTLIATANQGSEATYESGFVIDKFPISRPNLTFSTLTVSNMSPEDSSIYLCSVQGARFTEAFFGQGTRLTVV.

The chain couples TRBV28 to TRBJ2-1; perhaps TRBD2 as D (5 bases). V lost 5 bases and J lost 2, with 10 bases in between. CDR3 length equals 14 residues. Germline CDR1 MDHEN, CDR2 SYDVKM. CDR3 protein: CASSVLATYNEQFF. The CDR3 nucleotides are TGTGCCAGCAGTGTGCTAGCTACCTACAATGAGCAGTTCTTC.

This chain uses TRBV28 with TRBJ2-7; TRBD2 matches 7 bases. V was pared by 2 bases and J by 2 bases, with 3 bases of the junction left unmatched. The CDR3 sequence is 14 residues long. From germline, CDR1 is MDHEN and CDR2 SYDVKM. DNA for the CDR3: TGTGCCAGCAGTTTAACTAGCGCCACCTACGAGCAGTACTTC. It codes for CASSLTSATYEQYF. Full variable domain (outside the CDR3, taken from reference TRBV28 and TRBJ2-7): DVKVTQSSRYLVKRTGEKVFLECVQDMDHENMFWYRQDPGLGLRLIYFSYDVKMKEKGDIPEGYSVSREKKERFSLILESASTNQTSMYLCASSLTSATYEQYFGPGTRLTVT.

The chain carries TRBV15 and TRBJ1-1; D perhaps matches TRBD1 (6 bases). There are 15 residues in the CDR3. V was trimmed by 4 bases and J by 3 bases, leaving 15 bases between them. Germline CDR1 LNHNV, CDR2 YYDKDF (reference sequence). Here the CDR3 reads CATSTEQGSDTEAFF. The CDR3 DNA reads as TGTGCCACCAGCACCGAACAGGGATCGGACACTGAAGCTTTCTTT.

The chain combines TRBV7-8 with TRBJ2-2; D is tentatively TRBD1 or TRBD2 (6 bases each). The CDR3 is 16 residues long. The V end lost 2 bases, the J end lost 4 bases, and 14 bases lay between the germline ends. Germline CDR1 and CDR2: SGHVS and FQNEAQ. The DNA for the CDR3 is TGTGCCAGCAGCTTAAGGACGGGGGCGACCACCGGGGAGCTGTTTTTT. It translates to CASSLRTGATTGELFF.

This sequence joins TRBV7-9 and TRBJ1-6; D unclear. The V gene lost 0 bases and the J gene lost 8 bases, with 8 bases spanning the gap. The CDR3 consists of 14 residues. Per germline, CDR1 SEHNR and CDR2 FQNEAQ (reference sequence). The CDR3 sequence is CASSLASYDSPLHF. The CDR3 DNA reads TGTGCCAGCAGCTTAGCCTCATACGATTCACCCCTCCACTTT.

This clone was counted only a few times. The chain is built from TRBV9 and TRBJ1-3, with 7 bases identical to TRBD1. The germline V gene has CDR1 SGDLS and CDR2 YYNGEE. J was trimmed by 10 bases and V by 3 bases; bases with no gene match: 7. This CDR3 spans 13 amino acids. DNA of the CDR3: TGTGCCAGCAGCGACGGGACAGCTACTACCATATATTTT. It specifies CASSDGTATTIYF.

This clone was seen a single time. The chain couples TRBV6-4 to TRBJ2-3; no clear D gene. V dropped 0 bases and J dropped 7 bases, with 8 bases sitting between them. CDR1 MRHNA and CDR2 SNTAGT come from the germline V gene. The CDR3 spans 13 residues. The CDR3 DNA is TGTGCCAGCAGTGACTCGGGCGGCTATACGCAGTATTTT. This translates into CASSDSGGYTQYF.

The rearrangement uses TRBV4-1 and TRBJ1-4; 7 nucleotides match TRBD1. V lost 2 bases and J lost 5; bases outside the gene matches: 8. This CDR3 is 16 amino acids long. CDR1 and CDR2 (germline): MGHRA, YSYEKL. The CDR3 loop is CASSQYRGDTNEKLFF. As DNA, the CDR3 is TGCGCCAGCAGCCAATACAGGGGCGATACGAATGAAAAACTGTTTTTT.

This chain links TRBV7-8 with TRBJ2-7, with 7 bases fitting TRBD2. Losses at the gene ends were 1 base for V and 0 bases for J; bases not matched to a gene: 3. Per germline, CDR1 SGHVS and CDR2 FQNEAQ. CDR3 size: 15 residues. The CDR3 DNA reads TGTGCCAGCAGCTTAGGGAGCGGGATCTCCTACGAGCAGTACTTC. It is translated as CASSLGSGISYEQYF.